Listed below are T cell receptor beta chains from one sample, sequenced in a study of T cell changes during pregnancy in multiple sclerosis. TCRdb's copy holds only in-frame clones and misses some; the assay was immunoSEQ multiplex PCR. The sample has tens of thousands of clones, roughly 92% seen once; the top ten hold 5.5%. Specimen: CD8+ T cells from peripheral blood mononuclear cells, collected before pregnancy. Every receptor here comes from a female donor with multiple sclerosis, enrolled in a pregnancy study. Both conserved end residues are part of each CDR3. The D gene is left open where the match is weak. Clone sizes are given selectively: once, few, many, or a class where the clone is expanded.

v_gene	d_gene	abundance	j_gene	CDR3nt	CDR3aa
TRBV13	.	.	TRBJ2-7	TGTGCCAGCAGCAACGGTGTTAGGCGGTGGCATACTAACTACGAGCAGTACTTC	CASSNGVRRWHTNYEQYF
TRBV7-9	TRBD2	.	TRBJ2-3	TGTGCCAGCAGCCCTAGCGGGAGGATGACAGATACGCAGTATTTT	CASSPSGRMTDTQYF
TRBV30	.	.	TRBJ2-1	TGTGCCTGGAGTTTAGGAGGAAGCTCCTACAATGAGCAGTTCTTC	CAWSLGGSSYNEQFF
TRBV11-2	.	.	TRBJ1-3	TGTGCCAGCAGCACCAGAAAGAACTCTGGAAACACCATATATTTT	CASSTRKNSGNTIYF
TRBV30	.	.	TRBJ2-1	TGTGCCTTTTCTAGCGTGAGCTCCTACAATGAGCAGTTCTTC	CAFSSVSSYNEQFF
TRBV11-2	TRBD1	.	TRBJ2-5	TGTGCCAGCAGCTTGGGGGGACAGGGAGGTTTCCCTGACCAAGAGACCCAGTACTTC	CASSLGGQGGFPDQETQYF
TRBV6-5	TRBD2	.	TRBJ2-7	TGTGCCAGCAGTTACGGGACGGGAGGGCCCGACGAGCAGTACTTC	CASSYGTGGPDEQYF
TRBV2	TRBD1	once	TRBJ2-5	TGTGCCAGCAGTTCCGGACAGGCGAGAATCGAGACCCAGTACTTC	CASSSGQARIETQYF
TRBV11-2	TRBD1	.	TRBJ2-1	TGTGCCAGCAGCTCTTCAGGGGGCGCGGCCTACAATGAGCAGTTCTTC	CASSSSGGAAYNEQFF
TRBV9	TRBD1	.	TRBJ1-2	TGTGCCAGCAGTCTTACAGGGGGCGAGGGCTATGGCTACACCTTC	CASSLTGGEGYGYTF
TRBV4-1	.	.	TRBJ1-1	TGCGCCAGCAGCCAAGTTGGGGGCCATGAAGCTTTCTTT	CASSQVGGHEAFF
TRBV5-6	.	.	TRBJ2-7	TGTGCCAGCAGCTTGCTGGACAGCTCCTACGAGCAGTACTTC	CASSLLDSSYEQYF
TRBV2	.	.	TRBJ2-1	TGTGCCAGCAGTGTGTGGCGGTACAATGAGCAGTTCTTC	CASSVWRYNEQFF
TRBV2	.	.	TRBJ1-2	TGTGCCAGCAGGAGGGGGACGGGTGGCTACACCTTC	CASRRGTGGYTF
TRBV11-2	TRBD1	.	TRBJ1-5	TGTGCCAGCAGCGCACGCAGGGGGCAGACCTTTTATAGCAATCAGCCCCAGCATTTT	CASSARRGQTFYSNQPQHF
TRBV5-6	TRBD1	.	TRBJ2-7	TGTGCCAGCAGCGCTTCCGGGACAGGGGGCGACGAGCAGTACTTC	CASSASGTGGDEQYF
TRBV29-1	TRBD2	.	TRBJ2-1	TGCAGCGTTGACGCAGCGGGAGAGTCCTACAATGAGCAGTTCTTC	CSVDAAGESYNEQFF
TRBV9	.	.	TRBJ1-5	TGTGCCAGCAGCGTAGACGGGGGGTACAATCAGCCCCAGCATTTT	CASSVDGGYNQPQHF
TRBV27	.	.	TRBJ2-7	TGTGCCAGCAGTTCAAGACAGGCTGGTTACGAGCAGTACTTC	CASSSRQAGYEQYF
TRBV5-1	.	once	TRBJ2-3	TGCGCCAGCAGCTTGGCTAGAGTTGATACAGATACGCAGTATTTT	CASSLARVDTDTQYF
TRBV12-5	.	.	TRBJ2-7	TGTGCTAGTGGTTTGGCGAGAGGAGAGCAGTACTTC	CASGLARGEQYF
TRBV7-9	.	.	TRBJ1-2	TGTGCCAGCAGCTTAGGGCAGGGTGGCTACACCTTC	CASSLGQGGYTF
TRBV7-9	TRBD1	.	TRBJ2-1	TGTGCCAGTCGGACAGGGACGAATGAGCAGTTCTTC	CASRTGTNEQFF
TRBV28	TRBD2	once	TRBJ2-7	TGTGCCAGCAGTGCCCCTAGCGGGGTCTACGAGCAGTACTTC	CASSAPSGVYEQYF
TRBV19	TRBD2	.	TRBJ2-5	TGTGCCAGTAGTATCGGGGTAGCGGGAGTCGCAGAGACCCAGTACTTC	CASSIGVAGVAETQYF
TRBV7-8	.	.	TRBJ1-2	TGTGCCAGCAGCCTTTCGTCGGGGGATGGCTACACCTTC	CASSLSSGDGYTF
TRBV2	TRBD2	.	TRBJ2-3	TGTGCCAGCAGCCAGCTCGGGACTAGATCAGATACGCAGTATTTT	CASSQLGTRSDTQYF
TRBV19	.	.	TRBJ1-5	TGTGCCAGTAACCGCCGGGTCCTCGGCAATCAGCCCCAGCATTTT	CASNRRVLGNQPQHF
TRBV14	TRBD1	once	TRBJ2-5	TGTGCCAGCAGTGAAGGGACAGCCAACCAAGAGACCCAGTACTTC	CASSEGTANQETQYF
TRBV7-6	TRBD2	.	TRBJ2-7	TGTGCCAGCAGCTTAGGGGCGGGGACTAGCCCTTCCTACGAGCAGTACTTC	CASSLGAGTSPSYEQYF
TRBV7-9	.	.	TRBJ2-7	TGTGCCAGCAGCTCCTCACTCGGACTTTACGAGCAGTACTTC	CASSSSLGLYEQYF
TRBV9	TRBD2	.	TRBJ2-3	TGTGCCAGCGTCGGGGGGTTCACAGATACGCAGTATTTT	CASVGGFTDTQYF
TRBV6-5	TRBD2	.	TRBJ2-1	TGTGCCAGCAAAGGACTAGCCTACAATGAGCAGTTCTTC	CASKGLAYNEQFF
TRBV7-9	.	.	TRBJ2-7	TGTGCCAGCAGCTCGACTTCGCTGGCCTCCTACGAGCAGTACTTC	CASSSTSLASYEQYF
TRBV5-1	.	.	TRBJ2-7	TGCGCCAGCAGCTTGGAACTTTTCATGGACAGATCCTACGAGCAGTACTTC	CASSLELFMDRSYEQYF
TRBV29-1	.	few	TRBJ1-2	TGCAGCGTTGAAGATGGGGATGACAGGAACTATGGCTACACCTTC	CSVEDGDDRNYGYTF
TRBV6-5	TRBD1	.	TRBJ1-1	TGTGCCAGCAGCCACGGACAGGGCTTGACTGAAGCTTTCTTT	CASSHGQGLTEAFF
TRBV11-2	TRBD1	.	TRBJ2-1	TGTGCCAGCAGCTCGGGACAGGGGTACTACAATGAGCAGTTCTTC	CASSSGQGYYNEQFF
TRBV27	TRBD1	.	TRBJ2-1	TGTGCCAGCAGTTTCGGGACAGCTACTTACAATGAGCAGTTCTTC	CASSFGTATYNEQFF
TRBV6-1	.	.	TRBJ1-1	TGTGCCAGCAGTGCTGACAGTGAGAACACTGAAGCTTTCTTT	CASSADSENTEAFF
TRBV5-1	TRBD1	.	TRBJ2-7	TGCGCCAGTTTCGACAGGGGATTTTCCTACGAGCAGTACTTC	CASFDRGFSYEQYF
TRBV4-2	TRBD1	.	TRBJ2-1	TGTGCCAGCAGCCAAGATCCAGGGGGCATGTACAATGAGCAGTTCTTC	CASSQDPGGMYNEQFF
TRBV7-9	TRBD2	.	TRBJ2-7	TGTGCCAGCAGCTTCCGGACTAGCGGAGCGGGCGAGCAGTACTTC	CASSFRTSGAGEQYF
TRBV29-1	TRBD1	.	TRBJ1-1	TGCAGCGTAAACCCGGGACAGGGTGCTGAAGCTTTCTTT	CSVNPGQGAEAFF
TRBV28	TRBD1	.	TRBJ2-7	TGTGCCAGCAGCGAGGGACAGGGGGATACCTACGAGCAGTACTTC	CASSEGQGDTYEQYF
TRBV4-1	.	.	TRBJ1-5	TGCGCCAGCAGCGGAATACAGGGTAGCAATCAGCCCCAGCATTTT	CASSGIQGSNQPQHF
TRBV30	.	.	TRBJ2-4	TGTGCCTGGAGTGGACAGGTGGTGACCAAAAACATTCAGTACTTC	CAWSGQVVTKNIQYF